This T cell receptor (beta chain) stems from a study of T-cell memory formation after mild COVID-19. Germline V CDR1 and CDR2: WNHNN, SYGVQD (reference sequence). The V segment lost 2 bases and the J segment 5 bases; nucleotides outside the gene matches: 9. CDR3 length: 16 residues. Study-level results: Contracting CD4+ clones sat mainly in CM and EM; CD8+ in EMRA. Specificity for SARS-CoV-2 was not confirmed among the second-wave clones peaking on day 37. Clones shrinking between day 15 and 85 showed a balanced CD4/CD8 split, and those that grew later tilted toward CD4+.

TCRdb independently ran MiXCR on the 5' RACE reads; one entry per CDR3 protein. The table includes roughly 300,000 distinct CDR3 sequences, approximately 13% detected once. In the case of this clonotype: Its antigen is currently unknown.

This receptor was obtained from a young man who had mild COVID-19 (a few samples of this study predate the infection). Cell type and time point are not known. The chain links TRBV10-1 to TRBJ2-3; 8 bases align to TRBD2. The sample taken for sequencing was PBMCs or a T cell subset sorted from them (not recorded which). This chain's CDR3 is CASSESGTGGQDTQYF. As DNA, the CDR3 is TGCGCCAGCAGTGAGAGTGGAACGGGGGGGCAAGATACGCAGTATTTT.